Listed below are T cell receptor beta chains from one sample, sequenced in a study of identical twins. TCRdb processed the 5' RACE reads anew with MiXCR; each CDR3 protein has one entry. The data hold 700,000 or so distinct CDR3 sequences, with approximately 22% observed a single time. These same data were also listed under a study on T cells expressing NK-cell markers.

The material sequenced was PBMCs. These receptors were collected from a woman between 18 and 30 years old in good health. CDR3s include the opening cysteine and the closing phenylalanine or tryptophan. Fields, in order: J gene, V gene, CDR3 protein.

TRBJ2-3 TRBV12-3/TRBV12-4 CASTKGGGDTQYF
TRBJ2-1 TRBV15 CATSRRDGYNEQFF
TRBJ2-1 TRBV20-1 CSARISLRYNEQFF
TRBJ2-7 TRBV6-1 CASSGGFPYEQYF
TRBJ2-1 TRBV4-3 CASSQGLAGTTFNNEQFF
TRBJ2-3 TRBV5-1 CASSLAGGLSPDTQYF
TRBJ1-5 TRBV5-1 CASSLEPYQPQHF
TRBJ2-5 TRBV7-2 CASSISGETQYF
TRBJ2-1 TRBV7-2 CASSLGDRGFLNEQFF
TRBJ2-7 TRBV20-1 CSAPILAGGHEQYF
TRBJ2-2 TRBV29-1 CSVEVESGNTGELFF
TRBJ2-3 TRBV27 CASSFQGRDTQYF
TRBJ2-7 TRBV19 CASSRGPGSYEQYF
TRBJ1-1 TRBV29-1 CSVAYSFQAFF
TRBJ2-3 TRBV7-9 CASSSPGRSLTDTQYF
TRBJ2-3 TRBV4-3 CASSQDVGREGTDTQYF
TRBJ2-3 TRBV12-3/TRBV12-4 CASGPADTQYF
TRBJ2-2 TRBV5-1 CASSPTGDTNTGELFF
TRBJ1-1 TRBV7-2 CASSIKTGPRSQAFF
TRBJ2-3 TRBV5-1 CASSFSLAGTDTQYF
TRBJ1-4 TRBV2 CASRKDRGVKLFF
TRBJ2-1 TRBV18 CASSPPAPGGYNEQFF
TRBJ2-2 TRBV10-3 CAISVYERGELFF
TRBJ2-5 TRBV7-9 CASSLDWAGQQETQYF
TRBJ1-4 TRBV7-2 CASSPGTANEKLFF
TRBJ2-5 TRBV29-1 CSVGHGRQETQYF
TRBJ1-1 TRBV7-2 CASSLDPRGTEAFF
TRBJ1-2 TRBV20-1 CRAGTVNYGYTF
TRBJ2-3 TRBV4-3 CASSAAAREDTQYF